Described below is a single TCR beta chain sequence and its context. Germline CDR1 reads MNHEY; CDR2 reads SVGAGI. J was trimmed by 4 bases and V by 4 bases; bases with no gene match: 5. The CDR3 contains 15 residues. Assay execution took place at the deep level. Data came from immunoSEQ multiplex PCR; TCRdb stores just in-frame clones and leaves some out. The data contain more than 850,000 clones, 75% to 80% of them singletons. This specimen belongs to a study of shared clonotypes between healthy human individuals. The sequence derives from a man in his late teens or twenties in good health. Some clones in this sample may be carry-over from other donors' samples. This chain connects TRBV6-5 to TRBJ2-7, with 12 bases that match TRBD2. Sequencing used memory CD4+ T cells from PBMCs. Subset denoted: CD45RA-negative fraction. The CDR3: CASSLTSGSIYEQYF. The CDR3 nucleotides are TGTGCCAGCAGTTTGACTAGCGGGAGTATTTACGAGCAGTACTTC.